This record covers a single T cell receptor (beta chain). These data originate in a study of blood T cell repertoires in COVID-19. On the study more broadly: PBMCs, B-cell-depleted T cells, or T cells were the source of the cDNA or gDNA that made up the material.

Germline V gene data show CDR1 as ENHRY and CDR2 as SYGVKD. This CDR3 has 14 amino acids. V shed 6 bases, J shed 5 bases, and the junction held 10 bases outside the gene matches. Per the original data handling: Amplified reference gene primers provided the basis for estimating nucleated cell counts. The protocol was immunoSEQ multiplex PCR, while the TCRdb copy is restricted to in-frame clones and leaves out a portion. The V and J calls and clone size come from that table; D and trimming were worked out from the DNA. Here the sample spans around 500,000 clones, over 75% being singletons. This sequence was found in a human donor in a cohort sampled during active COVID-19. The material sequenced was peripheral blood. V gene TRBV10-3 combines with J gene TRBJ2-7, with TRBD1 matching 7 bases. The CDR3 reads CAIRDRQGRDEQYF. CDR3 coding DNA: TGTGCCATCAGGGACCGACAGGGACGGGACGAGCAGTACTTC.